Shown below are 21 T cell receptor beta chains from a single sample sequenced in a study of graft-versus-host responses after intestinal transplantation. Clones were read by immunoSEQ multiplex PCR, and TCRdb kept only the in-frame ones, dropping some. Of approximately 110,000 clones in the sample, roughly nine tenths were seen once. For these receptors, no antigen is known. The source was unstimulated CD4+ T cells sorted from spleen or lymph node cells, collected before transplant. The receptors originated from a human donor who was the organ donor for an intestinal transplant.

This chain joins TRBV4-1 and TRBJ2-2; 12 nucleotides align to TRBD2. The CDR3 spans 19 residues. CDR1 and CDR2 (germline): MGHRA, YSYEKL. Losses at the gene ends were 0 bases for V and 0 bases for J; bases not matched to a gene: 5. Written as DNA, the CDR3 is TGCGCCAGCAGCCAAGATCGACGGACTAGCGGGACGAACACCGGGGAGCTGTTTTTT. This codes for CASSQDRRTSGTNTGELFF.

The genes are TRBV7-9 and TRBJ2-3; either TRBD1 or TRBD2 may fit D (7 bases each). CDR1 and CDR2 (germline): SEHNR, FQNEAQ (reference sequence). Trimming stripped 4 bases from V and 3 bases from J, with 17 bases between. This CDR3 spans 16 amino acids. Here the CDR3 DNA reads TGTGCCAGCAGCTCCAGGGGGGGCCAGGGGACAGATACGCAGTATTTT. It encodes CASSSRGGQGTDTQYF.

This clone showed up just a few times. This sequence joins TRBV30 and TRBJ1-2, with D hard to call. Germline CDR1 reads GTSNPN; CDR2 reads SVGIG (reference sequence). The CDR3 runs 11 residues. Trimming stripped 1 base from V and 2 bases from J, with 2 bases between. This CDR3 reads CAWSDNYGYTF. CDR3 DNA sequence: TGTGCCTGGAGTGACAACTATGGCTACACCTTC.

The V gene is TRBV20-1, the J gene TRBJ1-1; D is uncertain. The V end was cut by 2 bases, the J end by 7 bases, with 8 bases between. CDR1 DFQATT and CDR2 SNEGSKA come from the germline V gene (reference sequence). This CDR3 spans 11 amino acids. The CDR3 loop reads CSARSLREAFF. The CDR3 DNA sequence: TGCAGTGCTAGAAGCCTTCGTGAAGCTTTCTTT.

The chain combines TRBV19 with TRBJ1-1, with TRBD1 as a possible D gene (6 bases). Germline assignment: CDR1 LNHDA and CDR2 SQIVND (reference sequence). Deletions cut 9 bases from V and 1 base from J, with 21 bases between. This CDR3 region has 16 residues. The CDR3 sequence is CASRRGTGWANTEAFF. Written as DNA, the CDR3 is TGTGCCAGCCGGAGGGGGACCGGATGGGCGAACACTGAAGCTTTCTTT.

The CDR3 sequence: CASSRVAAYNEQFF. The CDR3 coding sequence is TGCGCCAGCAGTCGGGTAGCGGCCTACAATGAGCAGTTCTTC. The rearrangement joins TRBV5-1 to TRBJ2-1; possible D gene TRBD2, 6 bases. Germline CDR1 reads SGHRS; CDR2 reads YFSETQ. Trimming pared 5 bases from V and 2 bases from J, leaving 11 bases between. This CDR3 is 14 amino acids long.

This chain links TRBV7-2 with TRBJ1-2; 9 bases align to TRBD1. Germline V gene data show CDR1 as SGHTA and CDR2 as FQGNSA. V trimming: 5 bases; J trimming: 7 bases; junction bases outside the gene matches: 11. CDR3 size: 15 residues. This CDR3 is CASSTFRDRAGGYTF. The CDR3 DNA reads as TGTGCCAGCAGCACCTTCCGGGACAGGGCGGGTGGCTACACCTTC.

CDR3 loop: CASSHDRGQGYTF. DNA of the CDR3: TGTGCCAGCAGCCACGACAGGGGGCAAGGCTACACCTTC. This chain joins TRBV6-5 and TRBJ1-2; TRBD1 matches at 10 bases. The CDR3 has 13 amino acids. CDR1 and CDR2 (germline): MNHEY, SVGAGI. The junction had 6 bases not matched to a gene; V was cut back by 6 bases and J by 8 bases.

The rearrangement links TRBV21-1 to TRBJ2-1; whether TRBD2, the table's D call, matches the DNA was not checked. TRBV21-1 is a documented pseudogene. The CDR3 length is 15 residues. The CDR3 nucleotides are TGTGCCAGCAGCCCAGGGCGGGAGCCGTACAATGAGCAGTTCTTC. This encodes CASSPGREPYNEQFF.

This clone has a single count. The chain uses TRBV2 and TRBJ2-5, with a weak D call TRBD2 (6 bases). V lost 7 bases and J lost 5, with 17 bases in between. Germline V gene lookup returns CDR1 SNHLY and CDR2 FYNNEI. The CDR3 extends over 14 amino acids. The CDR3: CASKPGATGETQYF. The DNA for the CDR3 is TGTGCCAGCAAGCCGGGAGCCACGGGGGAGACCCAGTACTTC.

The V call is TRBV20-1, the J call TRBJ1-1, with a possible D match to TRBD1 (5 bases). Germline V gene lookup returns CDR1 DFQATT and CDR2 SNEGSKA (reference sequence). This CDR3 is 11 amino acids long. The V end was cut by 2 bases, the J end by 12 bases, with 13 bases between. CDR3 residues: CSARRSGHTFF. The CDR3 region has the DNA TGCAGTGCTAGAAGATCAGGGCACACTTTCTTT.

Details on this clone: Other nucleotide sequences from this sample produce the same CDR3. V gene TRBV6-5 combines with J gene TRBJ1-5; weak D call: TRBD1 (6 bases). Germline V CDR1 and CDR2: MNHEY, SVGAGI. This CDR3 spans 14 amino acids. Trimming took off 5 bases at V and 4 bases at J, with 12 bases between the two ends. This CDR3 is CASSEGQRNQPQHF. The CDR3 DNA reads TGTGCCAGCAGTGAAGGACAGAGAAATCAGCCCCAGCATTTT.

The rearrangement joins TRBV28 to TRBJ1-1; 11 bases match TRBD1. The junction had 16 bases not matched to a gene; V was cut back by 4 bases and J by 6 bases. The CDR3 is 18 residues long. Germline V gives CDR1 MDHEN, CDR2 SYDVKM. The CDR3 bases are TGTGCCAGCAGTTATCCCCCGGGACAGGGGGTAAAAATGGCTGAAGCTTTCTTT. As protein: CASSYPPGQGVKMAEAFF.

V is TRBV7-9 and J is TRBJ2-1; TRBD2 agrees at 7 bases. CDR3 length: 16 residues. V lost 1 base and J lost 2; bases outside the gene matches: 5. CDR1 is SEHNR and CDR2 is FQNEAQ in the germline V gene (reference sequence). CDR3 region: CASSLGPSGTYNEQFF. The CDR3 coding sequence is TGTGCCAGCAGCTTAGGCCCTAGCGGCACCTACAATGAGCAGTTCTTC.

The chain's CDR3 is CSVASPRDQETQYF. The CDR3 coding sequence is TGCAGCGTTGCCTCCCCGAGGGACCAAGAGACCCAGTACTTC. The J gene is TRBJ2-5, the V gene TRBV29-1, with D perhaps matching TRBD2 (5 bases). Trimming cost V 4 bases and J 0 bases, with 12 bases left between them. Germline lookup yields CDR1 SQVTM and CDR2 ANQGSEA. This CDR3 comprises 14 residues.

This clone has just one count. The chain links TRBV5-1 to TRBJ1-1, with D possibly TRBD1 on 5 matching bases. The V and J ends lost 4 bases and 2 bases respectively, with 18 bases between them. This CDR3 is 16 amino acids long. Per the germline V gene, CDR1 is SGHRS and CDR2 is YFSETQ. The CDR3 loop is CASSPPGAGGNTEAFF. The CDR3 DNA follows: TGCGCCAGCAGCCCCCCCGGGGCTGGGGGTAACACTGAAGCTTTCTTT.

V gene TRBV6-1 combines with J gene TRBJ2-5; a weak D match, TRBD2 (5 bases). The CDR3 loop spans 13 amino acids. The germline V and J ends were trimmed by 4 bases and 3 bases, with 9 bases remaining between them. Germline loops: CDR1 MNHNS, CDR2 SASEGT. CDR3 in DNA: TGTGCCAGCAGTGCCTTTAGCGAAGAGACCCAGTACTTC. The encoded protein is CASSAFSEETQYF.

The chain employs TRBV5-6 and TRBJ2-7, with 7 bases fitting TRBD1. This CDR3 contains 15 residues. Germline V CDR1 and CDR2: SGHDT, YYEEEE. V lost 4 bases and J lost 6; bases outside the gene matches: 13. CDR3 DNA sequence: TGTGCCAGCAGCCGATCCAGGGGGTCGGTTGTCGAGCAGTACTTC. It specifies CASSRSRGSVVEQYF.

The chain recombines TRBV18 with TRBJ1-5; D is undetermined. The V end lost 2 bases, the J end lost 5 bases, and 10 bases lay between the germline ends. The length of the CDR3 is 14 residues. Germline V lookup: CDR1 KGHSH, CDR2 LQKENI. CDR3 region: CASSPSGMYQPQHF. The CDR3 DNA follows: TGTGCCAGCTCACCATCCGGGATGTATCAGCCCCAGCATTTT.

The chain uses TRBV6-5 and TRBJ1-3, with TRBD1 matching 7 bases. V dropped 7 bases and J dropped 1; count of bases not matched to a gene: 4. Per germline, CDR1 MNHEY and CDR2 SVGAGI. The length of the CDR3 is 14 residues. CDR3 sequence: CASTQDRSGNTIYF. The CDR3 region has the DNA TGTGCCAGCACTCAGGACAGGTCTGGAAACACCATATATTTT.

J is TRBJ1-2 and V is TRBV6-1; tentative D call: TRBD1 (5 bases). This CDR3 is 14 amino acids long. The ends were cut back, 6 bases at V and 2 bases at J, with 13 bases in the middle. Germline-derived CDR1 and CDR2 are MNHNS and SASEGT. The CDR3 DNA sequence: TGTGCCAGCAGACTGGTGGGGCCAAACTATGGCTACACCTTC. It encodes CASRLVGPNYGYTF.